This T cell receptor beta chain was sequenced for a study of T-cell memory formation after mild COVID-19. Whole-study results and caveats: The second-wave clones peaking on day 37 were not confirmed as SARS-CoV-2-specific. Clones contracting across day 15 to 85 had a balanced CD4/CD8 profile; later expanding clones leaned CD4+. Contracting CD4+ clones sat mainly in CM and EM; CD8+ in EMRA.

TCRdb passed the 5' RACE reads through MiXCR, listing each CDR3 protein once. Of 190,000 or so distinct CDR3 sequences in the sample, about 22% were seen once. This clonotype was picked up a small number of times. Its target is not known. Germline V CDR1 and CDR2: SEHNR, FQNEAQ (reference sequence). CDR3 length equals 14 residues. The V end was cut by 0 bases, the J end by 6 bases, with 12 bases between. The TCR was taken from an adult woman who had mild COVID-19 (a few samples of this study predate the infection). Cell type and time point are not known. The sample consisted of PBMCs or a T cell subset sorted from them (not recorded which). V is TRBV7-9 and J is TRBJ2-7; maybe TRBD2 (6 bases). CDR3 residues: CASSLAQEGPEQYF. The CDR3 nucleotides read TGTGCCAGCAGCTTAGCGCAGGAGGGCCCCGAGCAGTACTTC.